This T cell receptor beta chain originates from a study of human T cells and chemical hapten exposure. Time point meaning: patch test 1, 2 weeks after DPC sensitization. Treatment specified: therapeutic diphenylcyclopropenone sensitization with weekly scalp DPC. Many counts were recorded for this clonotype. Its cognate antigen is unknown. TCRdb reprocessed the RACE reads via MiXCR and lists one record per CDR3 protein. This sample yields 75,000 to 100,000 distinct CDR3 sequences, of which approximately 10% are seen a single time; approximately 2.2% belongs to the top ten. Overall study results and limits: Large CDR3 similarity clusters arose significantly more often from expanded TCRs than from controls.

Sample: whole blood, taken in connection with sensitization to the hapten diphenylcyclopropenone (DPC). The receptor comes from a man aged 35-49 years with alopecia areata. Some clones in this sample may be carry-over from other donors' samples.

CDR3 region: CASSRRGGSSMNTEAFF. The CDR3 nucleotides are TGTGCCAGCAGCCGACGTGGAGGAAGTAGCATGAACACTGAAGCTTTCTTT. The chain combines TRBV3-1 with TRBJ1-1; D unclear. The CDR3 is 17 residues long. Germline V gives CDR1 LGHDT, CDR2 YNNKEL (reference sequence). The V end lost 4 bases, the J end lost 0 bases, and 18 bases lay between the germline ends.